Listed below are T cell receptor beta chains from one sample, sequenced in a study of OX40 agonist ivuxolimab in advanced cancers. The method was immunoSEQ multiplex PCR; TCRdb's version includes in-frame clones alone and lacks a portion of them. The repertoire holds 82,000 or so clones, with roughly 90% as singletons. The input for sequencing was CD4+ or CD8+ T cells sorted from blood, taken in a trial of the OX40 agonist ivuxolimab. The receptors derive from an adult with an advanced solid tumor such as melanoma, head and neck, liver or kidney cancer. Both conserved end residues are part of each CDR3. Each record gives: D gene, J gene, V gene, clone size, CDR3 DNA, CDR3 protein. A D gene is named only where the DNA matches it firmly. Rows may omit the clone size; those that give it use once, few, many or a size class.

TRBD1 | TRBJ2-5 | TRBV29-1 | . | TGCAGCGTTGACCTGACAGGGGGAGAAGAGACCCAGTACTTC | CSVDLTGGEETQYF
. | TRBJ1-1 | TRBV9 | . | TGTGCCAGCAGCCCGCGAGGGGACCCTCTGGCTGAAGCTTTCTTT | CASSPRGDPLAEAFF
. | TRBJ2-5 | TRBV5-1 | . | TGCGCCAGCAGCCGTACCCAGGGTTACCAAGAGACCCAGTACTTC | CASSRTQGYQETQYF
. | TRBJ1-2 | TRBV6-5 | . | TGTGCCAGCAGTTATCAGAGGAACTATGGCTACACCTTC | CASSYQRNYGYTF
. | TRBJ2-7 | TRBV29-1 | . | TGCAGCGTTAAGACGGCAACCTACGAGCAGTACTTC | CSVKTATYEQYF
TRBD1 | TRBJ2-1 | TRBV27 | . | TGTGCCAGCAGTCCCTGGACAGGGGGTCGGTATGAGCAGTTCTTC | CASSPWTGGRYEQFF
TRBD2 | TRBJ2-3 | TRBV9 | . | TGTGCCAGCAGCGTAGGAGGCGGGGGTATCACAGATACGCAGTATTTT | CASSVGGGGITDTQYF
TRBD1 | TRBJ2-2 | TRBV13 | . | TGTGCCAGCAGCCGCGGACAGGGGATCACCGGGGAGCTGTTTTTT | CASSRGQGITGELFF
. | TRBJ2-2 | TRBV6-5 | . | TGTGCCAGCAGTTACCCGGTCCGGGCCACCGGGGAGCTGTTTTTT | CASSYPVRATGELFF
. | TRBJ1-2 | TRBV11-2 | . | TGTGCCAGCAGCCAACAGGGAGTTGGTAACTATGGCTACACCTTC | CASSQQGVGNYGYTF
. | TRBJ2-2 | TRBV10-3 | . | TGTGCCATCAGCGGGAGCGATTTAAACACCGGGGAGCTGTTTTTT | CAISGSDLNTGELFF
. | TRBJ2-5 | TRBV6-5 | . | TGTGCCAGCAGTCGAACGGTTTTAGAGACCCAGTACTTC | CASSRTVLETQYF
. | TRBJ2-1 | TRBV6-1 | . | TGTGCCAGCGCAAACAGTGGGGAGTACAATGAGCAGTTCTTC | CASANSGEYNEQFF
. | TRBJ1-2 | TRBV4-1 | once | TGCGCCAGCAGCCAAAAAGGAGGGGGAAACTATGGCTACACCTTC | CASSQKGGGNYGYTF
. | TRBJ2-1 | TRBV18 | . | TGTGCCAGCTCACCAAGTCTAGGGAACAATGAGCAGTTCTTC | CASSPSLGNNEQFF
TRBD2 | TRBJ2-3 | TRBV25-1 | . | TGTGCCAGCAGTGAATCGGGACTATATACAGATACGCAGTATTTT | CASSESGLYTDTQYF
. | TRBJ1-2 | TRBV2 | . | TGTGCCAGCAGCCAGATTTCTAACTATGGCTACACCTTC | CASSQISNYGYTF
. | TRBJ1-5 | TRBV7-9 | . | TGTGCCAGCAGCCCGTTGGGGGACCAGCCCCAGCATTTT | CASSPLGDQPQHF
. | TRBJ1-1 | TRBV21-1 | . | TGTGCCAGCAGCAAAGGAGGGGTGTTGGGACAGGTGAACACTGAAGCTTTCTTT | CASSKGGVLGQVNTEAFF
. | TRBJ1-6 | TRBV7-2 | few | TGTGCCAGCAGCGTGGGACTGCCCTATAGTTATTCACCCCTCCACTTT | CASSVGLPYSYSPLHF
. | TRBJ2-6 | TRBV18 | . | TGTGCCAGCTCATCTTACGGAAGCTCTGGGGCCAACGTCCTGACTTTC | CASSSYGSSGANVLTF
. | TRBJ1-5 | TRBV19 | few | TGTGCCAGCAGAGGGGCGGGAAATAGCAATCAGCCCCAGCATTTT | CASRGAGNSNQPQHF
. | TRBJ2-3 | TRBV6-6 | once | TGTGCCAGCAGCCTCGGCACAGATACGCAGTATTTT | CASSLGTDTQYF